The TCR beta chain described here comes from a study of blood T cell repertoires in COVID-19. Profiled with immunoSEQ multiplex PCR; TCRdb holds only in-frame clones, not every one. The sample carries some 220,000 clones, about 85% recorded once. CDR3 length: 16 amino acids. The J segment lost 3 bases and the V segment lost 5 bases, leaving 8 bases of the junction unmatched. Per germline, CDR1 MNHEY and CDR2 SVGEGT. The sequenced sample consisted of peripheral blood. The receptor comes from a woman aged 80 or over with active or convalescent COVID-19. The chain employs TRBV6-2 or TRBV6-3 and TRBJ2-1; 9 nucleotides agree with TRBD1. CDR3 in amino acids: CASSRTGGWGYNEQFF. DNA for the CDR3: TGTGCCAGCAGTAGAACAGGGGGCTGGGGCTACAATGAGCAGTTCTTC.